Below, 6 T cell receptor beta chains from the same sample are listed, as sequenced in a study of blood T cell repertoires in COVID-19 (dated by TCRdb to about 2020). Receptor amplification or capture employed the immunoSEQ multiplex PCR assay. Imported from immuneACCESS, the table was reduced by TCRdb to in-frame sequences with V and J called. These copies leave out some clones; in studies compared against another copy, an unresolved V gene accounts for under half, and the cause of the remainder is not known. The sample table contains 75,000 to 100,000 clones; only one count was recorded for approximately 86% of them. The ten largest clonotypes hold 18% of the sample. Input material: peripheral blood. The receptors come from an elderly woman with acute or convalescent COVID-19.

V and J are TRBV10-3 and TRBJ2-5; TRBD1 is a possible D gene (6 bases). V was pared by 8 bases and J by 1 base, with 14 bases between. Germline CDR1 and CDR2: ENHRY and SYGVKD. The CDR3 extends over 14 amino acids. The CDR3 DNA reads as TGTGCCATCGGTCACAGGGAAAGCCAAGAGACCCAGTACTTC. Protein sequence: CAIGHRESQETQYF.

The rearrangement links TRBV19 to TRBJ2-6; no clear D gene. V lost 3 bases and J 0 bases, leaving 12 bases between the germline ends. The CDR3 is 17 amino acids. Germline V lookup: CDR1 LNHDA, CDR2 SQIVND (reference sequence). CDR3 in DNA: TGTGCCAGTAGTATGGGTCAGGTGATCTCTGGGGCCAACGTCCTGACTTTC. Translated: CASSMGQVISGANVLTF.

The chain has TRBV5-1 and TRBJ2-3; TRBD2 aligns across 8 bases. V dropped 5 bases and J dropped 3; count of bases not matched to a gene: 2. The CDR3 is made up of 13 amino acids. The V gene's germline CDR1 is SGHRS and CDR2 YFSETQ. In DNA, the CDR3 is TGCGCCAGCAGGATAGCGGGGACAGATACGCAGTATTTT. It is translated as CASRIAGTDTQYF.

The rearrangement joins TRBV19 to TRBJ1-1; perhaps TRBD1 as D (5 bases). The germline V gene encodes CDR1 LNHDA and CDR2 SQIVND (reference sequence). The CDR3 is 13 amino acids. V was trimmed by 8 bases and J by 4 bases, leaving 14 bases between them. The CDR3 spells CASGEGLRTEAFF. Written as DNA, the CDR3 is TGTGCCAGTGGAGAGGGACTTCGCACTGAAGCTTTCTTT.

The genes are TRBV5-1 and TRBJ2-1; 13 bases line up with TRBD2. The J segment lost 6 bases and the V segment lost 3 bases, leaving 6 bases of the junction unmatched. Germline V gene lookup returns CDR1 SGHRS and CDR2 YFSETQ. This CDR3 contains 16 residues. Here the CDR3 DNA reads TGCGCCAGCAGCTCGGCCGGGACTAGCGGGGCCAATGAGCAGTTCTTC. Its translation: CASSSAGTSGANEQFF.

The DNA for the CDR3 is TGTGCCAGCAGCCAGACAGGGGGCAATTCACCCCTCCACTTT. Encoded protein: CASSQTGGNSPLHF. V and J are TRBV9 and TRBJ1-6, with TRBD1 identical over 10 bases. Germline assignment: CDR1 SGDLS and CDR2 YYNGEE. V lost 4 bases, J lost 7 bases, and 2 bases stayed unmatched. This CDR3 comprises 14 residues.